The T cell receptor beta chain under discussion was sequenced for a study of regulatory T cells in long-lasting Graves disease. Study results and caveats: Persistent patients shared more public clonotypes (about 2,700) than newly diagnosed patients (966). Persistent cases of Graves' showed reduced TCR diversity relative to newly diagnosed patients. There were preferences for TRBV28, TRBJ1-2 and TRBJ2-5 in persistent disease.

The time point was: newly diagnosed GD, antithyroid drugs for less than 3 months. There was RNA extracted from PBMCs, and the TCR library was made from it. In its sample, this clonotype was seen many times. Its antigen is currently unknown. Trimming took 0 bases from V and 2 from J, leaving 11 bases between them. The CDR3 is 16 residues long. Germline loops: CDR1 MNHNS, CDR2 SASEGT. Building the TCR beta libraries relied on iRepertoire HTBI primers, and CDR3 regions underwent Arm-PCR. TCRdb passed the multiplex PCR reads through MiXCR, listing each CDR3 protein once. The sample shows about 530,000 distinct CDR3 sequences, about 16% of them seen only once. The same sample was also used in a study of T cells in Graves' hyperthyroidism and ophthalmopathy.

This chain links TRBV6-1 with TRBJ2-1; D is uncertain. The clonotype originates from a woman aged 35-65 years with Graves disease. The input for sequencing was peripheral blood mononuclear cells (PBMCs), taken at new diagnosis, from a patient treated with antithyroid drugs. The CDR3: CASSEAEPPPYNEQFF. In nucleotides, the CDR3 is TGTGCCAGCAGTGAAGCAGAGCCTCCCCCCTACAATGAGCAGTTCTTC.